This paragraph reports one T cell receptor beta chain. Participant-reported clinical history was the basis for cohort assignment. TCRdb keeps only in-frame clones here, not all; method: immunoSEQ multiplex PCR. The table shows a few hundred thousand clones, with just under 90% occurring only once. These data originate in a study of blood T cell repertoires in COVID-19. Overall study: Specimens from acute and convalescent COVID-19 originated in the United States, Italy and Spain.

The receptor's source is a young woman who had recovered from COVID-19. Sequenced material: PBMCs or T cells enriched from blood (not recorded which).

The CDR3 DNA sequence: TGTGCCAGCAGCTTAGGGTCGACAGGGGGCGCGGTCACTGAAGCTTTCTTT. Its translation is CASSLGSTGGAVTEAFF. The rearrangement uses TRBV7-9 and TRBJ1-1; TRBD1 matches at 10 bases. Germline V gives CDR1 SEHNR, CDR2 FQNEAQ (reference sequence). The CDR3 has 17 amino acids. Losses at the gene ends were 1 base for V and 4 bases for J; bases not matched to a gene: 9.